This TCR beta chain was sequenced for a study of shared clonotypes between healthy human individuals. TCRdb keeps only in-frame clones here, not all; method: immunoSEQ multiplex PCR. The sample includes roughly 1 million clones, under 80% seen only once; the top ten take approximately 1.5%. Germline trimming cut 3 bases from V and 6 bases from J; bases unmatched to any gene: 5. Germline values: CDR1 KGHSH, CDR2 LQKENI. The CDR3 has 14 residues. This clone has just a few counts. All donors were Caucasian adults living in Nashville, Tennessee. This sequence originates from a man aged 18 to 29 in good health. Sequencing was done on a sample of memory CD4+ T cells sorted from blood. Regarding subset: CD45RA-negative fraction. V and J are TRBV18 and TRBJ2-7, with TRBD2 matching over 10 bases. CDR3 loop: CASSPSGTSVEQYF. The CDR3 DNA follows: TGTGCCAGCTCACCCTCCGGGACTAGCGTCGAGCAGTACTTC.